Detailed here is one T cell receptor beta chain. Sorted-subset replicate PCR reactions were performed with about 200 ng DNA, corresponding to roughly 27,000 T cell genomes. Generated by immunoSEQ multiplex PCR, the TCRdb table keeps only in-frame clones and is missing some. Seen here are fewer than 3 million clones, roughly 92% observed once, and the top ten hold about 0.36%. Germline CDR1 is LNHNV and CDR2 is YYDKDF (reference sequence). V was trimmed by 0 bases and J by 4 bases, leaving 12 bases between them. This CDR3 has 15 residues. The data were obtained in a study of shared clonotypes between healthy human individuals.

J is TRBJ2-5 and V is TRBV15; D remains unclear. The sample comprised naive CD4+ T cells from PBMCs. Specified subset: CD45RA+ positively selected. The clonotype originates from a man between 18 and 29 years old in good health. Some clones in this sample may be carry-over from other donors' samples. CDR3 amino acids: CATSRDSGLRETQYF. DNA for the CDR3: TGTGCCACCAGCAGAGACTCTGGGCTAAGAGAGACCCAGTACTTC.